The rows below give T cell receptor beta chains drawn from one sample of a study of cytomegalovirus exposure and HLA in healthy donors. Produced via immunoSEQ multiplex PCR; TCRdb's table is partial and in-frame only. Among about 170,000 clones listed, 70% to 90% were seen once. Sequencing input: PBMCs. These receptors were obtained from a man aged 18-30 years in good health and CMV-seropositive. CDR3s include the opening cysteine and the closing phenylalanine or tryptophan. The listing skips clone size in some rows; elsewhere it reads once, few, many or a size class.

v_call clone_size cdr3_aa
TRBV9 . CASSVGGGPYNEQFF
TRBV6-6 . CASSYRTSGGLNEQYF
TRBV7-3 . CASSSTWDSPQHF
TRBV25-1 once CASSESGKTQYF
TRBV9 once CASSPGADTQYF
TRBV5-6 few CASSRGQGLETQYF
TRBV6-6 once CASSYGQYTGELFF
TRBV19 . CASSYTGEGGGYTF
TRBV10-3 . CAISGPGQGVGYTF
TRBV6-5 . CATSTGQSNYGYTF
TRBV10-3 . CAITARTGLNEQFF
TRBV7-2 . CASSALPGGETQYF
TRBV28 . CASSYPGGSSGANVLTF
TRBV5-4 . CASSQESGGYTF
TRBV6-1 . CASIDTGLYGYTF
TRBV6-5 . CASSYGAGLGEQYF
TRBV5-1 . CASSSPGEDIQYF
TRBV6-6 . CASSYGSEQYF
TRBV7-9 . CASSAAGTGTYEQYF
TRBV7-9 . CASSLGGIFYEQYF
TRBV30 . CAWSVFRFRETIYGYTF
TRBV7-2 once CASSLESRAGYTF
TRBV4-3 once CASSQDPGQGRPRPETQYF
TRBV10-3 . CASTDRDPYEQYF
TRBV7-8 . CASSSEKGQVLGTEAFF
TRBV27 . CASSPPGQKTEAFF
TRBV7-9 . CASSPGGSGNTIYF
TRBV4-3 . CASRDGTGLDSPLHF
TRBV5-1 . CASSTPASGIDEQYF
TRBV5-1 . CASSVAGTAYGSPLHF
TRBV11-3 . CASSLAGTGNEKLFF
TRBV7-9 . CASSLQGADLKRSYTF
TRBV5-1 . CASSPPGQDLTSRETQYF
TRBV27 . CASSFGQGQETQYF
TRBV11-3 . CASSLDRTGTLNYGYTF
TRBV7-6 . CASSPRQGPQDEQFF
TRBV7-9 . CASSLEAGQNTEAFF
TRBV4-2 . CASSSPERGGFETQYF
TRBV9 . CASTETGGGYGYTF
TRBV29-1 . CSGWDSMNTEAFF
TRBV30 . CAWRETVYEQYF
TRBV7-9 . CASSAEEGRRPQHF